Sequencing of this T cell receptor (beta chain) was carried out in a study of cytomegalovirus exposure and HLA in healthy donors. As for this clone: The antigen remains undetermined.

Study-wide points: TCR beta sequences numbering roughly 16,000 were associated with HLA alleles at 0.05 false discovery rate in a later analysis.

The CDR3 totals 13 residues. CDR1 is SQVTM and CDR2 is ANQGSEA in the germline V gene. Deletions cut 4 bases from V and 5 bases from J, with 14 bases between. Amplification used 60 Vbeta primers and 13 Jbeta primers. Profiling relied on immunoSEQ multiplex PCR, and the TCRdb table lists in-frame clones only, not all of them. This sample's table reports more than 95,000 clones. The receptor comes from a man aged 35 to 55 in good health and CMV-seronegative. The V call is TRBV29-1, the J call TRBJ1-1; a possible D gene is TRBD1 (5 bases). Sequencing was performed on PBMCs. The CDR3 DNA reads as TGCAGCGTTGGAAAGGGGCCACGGACTGAAGCTTTCTTT. This codes for CSVGKGPRTEAFF.